The source of this T cell receptor beta chain is a study of OX40 agonist ivuxolimab in advanced cancers. In the study overall: Every 2 weeks, ivuxolimab was infused into the patients intravenously at between 0.01 and 10 mg/kg. Males comprised about 84% of the group, whose mean age was about 61 years (range about 20 to 85). Study-wide results and limits: Dose levels from 0.1 to 3.0 mg/kg saw CD4+ and CD8+ blood T cells expand clonally by week 6.

Remarks on this clone: The antigen is undetermined.

This CDR3 is built from 16 residues. V lost 0 bases and J lost 0, with 10 bases in between. The germline gives CDR1 SGHRS, CDR2 YFSETQ. Sequenced by immunoSEQ multiplex PCR; TCRdb stores in-frame clones only, minus some. This sample has fewer than 90,000 clones, with around 90% found just once. The study sampled blood at baseline, cycle 4 day 1, and cycle 7 day 1. The rearrangement uses TRBV5-1 and TRBJ2-1, with D unresolved. The clonotype comes from an adult with an advanced solid tumor such as melanoma, head and neck, liver or kidney cancer. Sequencing used CD4+ or CD8+ T cells sorted from blood, obtained in a trial of the OX40 agonist ivuxolimab. CDR3 residues: CASSLGAQSSYNEQFF. CDR3 nucleotide sequence: TGCGCCAGCAGCTTGGGTGCCCAGAGCTCCTACAATGAGCAGTTCTTC.